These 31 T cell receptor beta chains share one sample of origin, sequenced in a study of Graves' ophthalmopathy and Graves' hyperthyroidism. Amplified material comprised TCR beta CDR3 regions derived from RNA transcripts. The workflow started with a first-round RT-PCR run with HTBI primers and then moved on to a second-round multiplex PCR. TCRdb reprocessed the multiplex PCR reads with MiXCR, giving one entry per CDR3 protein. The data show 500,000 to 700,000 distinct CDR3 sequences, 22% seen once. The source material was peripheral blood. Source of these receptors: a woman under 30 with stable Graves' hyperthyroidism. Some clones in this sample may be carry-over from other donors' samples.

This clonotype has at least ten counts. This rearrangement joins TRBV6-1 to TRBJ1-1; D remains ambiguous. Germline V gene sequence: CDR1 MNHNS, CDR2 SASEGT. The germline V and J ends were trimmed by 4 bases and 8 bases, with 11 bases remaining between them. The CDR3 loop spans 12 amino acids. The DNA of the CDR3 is TGTGCCAGCAGTGGGGCCTCTAAAGAAGCTTTCTTT. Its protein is CASSGASKEAFF.

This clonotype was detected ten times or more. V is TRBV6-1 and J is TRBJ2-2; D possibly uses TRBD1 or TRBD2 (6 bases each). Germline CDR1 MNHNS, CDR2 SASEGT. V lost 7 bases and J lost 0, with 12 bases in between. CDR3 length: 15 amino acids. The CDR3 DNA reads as TGTGCCAGCATTGGGGGGCGGGCGAACACCGGGGAGCTGTTTTTT. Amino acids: CASIGGRANTGELFF.

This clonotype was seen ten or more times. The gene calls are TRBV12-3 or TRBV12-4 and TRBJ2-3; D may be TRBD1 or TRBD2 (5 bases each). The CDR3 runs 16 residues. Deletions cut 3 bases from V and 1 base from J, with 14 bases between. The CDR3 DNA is TGTGCCAGCAGTTTTAGGGCGGGCAGGGGCACAGATACGCAGTATTTT. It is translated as CASSFRAGRGTDTQYF.

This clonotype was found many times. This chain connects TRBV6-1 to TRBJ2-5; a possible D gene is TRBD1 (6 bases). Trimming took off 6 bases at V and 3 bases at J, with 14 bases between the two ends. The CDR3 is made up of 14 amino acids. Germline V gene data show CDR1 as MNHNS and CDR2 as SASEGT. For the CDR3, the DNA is TGTGCCAGCAGGCCCCGTTACAGGGAAGAGACCCAGTACTTC. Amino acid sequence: CASRPRYREETQYF.

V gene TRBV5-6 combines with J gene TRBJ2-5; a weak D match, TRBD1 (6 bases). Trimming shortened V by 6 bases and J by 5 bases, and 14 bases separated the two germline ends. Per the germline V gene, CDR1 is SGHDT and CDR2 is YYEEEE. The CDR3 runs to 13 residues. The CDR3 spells CASNLTGMETQYF. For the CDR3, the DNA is TGTGCCAGCAACCTAACAGGGATGGAGACCCAGTACTTC.

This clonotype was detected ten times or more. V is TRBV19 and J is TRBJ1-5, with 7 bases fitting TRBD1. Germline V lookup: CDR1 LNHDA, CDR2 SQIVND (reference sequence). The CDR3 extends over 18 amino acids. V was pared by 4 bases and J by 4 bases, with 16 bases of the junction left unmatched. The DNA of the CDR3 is TGTGCCAGTAGTACCTCTTTCCCGCGACAGGGAAGTAATCAGCCCCAGCATTTT. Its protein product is CASSTSFPRQGSNQPQHF.

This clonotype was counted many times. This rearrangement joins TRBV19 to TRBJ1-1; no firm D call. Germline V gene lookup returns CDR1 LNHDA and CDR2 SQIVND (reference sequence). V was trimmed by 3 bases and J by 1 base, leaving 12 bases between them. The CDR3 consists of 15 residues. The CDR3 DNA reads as TGTGCCAGTAGTATCGGGGTAGGGCCGAACACTGAAGCTTTCTTT. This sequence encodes CASSIGVGPNTEAFF.

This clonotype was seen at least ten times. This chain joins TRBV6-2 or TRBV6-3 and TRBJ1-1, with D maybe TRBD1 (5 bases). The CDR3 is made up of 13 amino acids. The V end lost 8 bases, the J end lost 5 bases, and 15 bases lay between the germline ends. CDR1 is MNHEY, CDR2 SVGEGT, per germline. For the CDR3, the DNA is TGTGCCAGCCGGGGCAGCGGGGGAACTGAAGCTTTCTTT. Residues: CASRGSGGTEAFF.

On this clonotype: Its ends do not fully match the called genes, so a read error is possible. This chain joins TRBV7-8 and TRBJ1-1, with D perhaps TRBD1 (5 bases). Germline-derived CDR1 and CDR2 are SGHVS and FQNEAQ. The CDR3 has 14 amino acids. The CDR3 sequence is CASSPHTGATEACF. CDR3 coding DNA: TGTGCCAGCAGCCCCCATACCGGGGCTACTGAAGCTTGCTTT. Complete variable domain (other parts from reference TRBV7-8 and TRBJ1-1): GAGVSQSPRYKVAKRGQDVALRCDPISGHVSLFWYQQALGQGPEFLTYFQNEAQLDKSGLPSDRFFAERPEGSVSTLKIQRTQQEDSAVYLCASSPHTGATEACFGQGTRLTVV.

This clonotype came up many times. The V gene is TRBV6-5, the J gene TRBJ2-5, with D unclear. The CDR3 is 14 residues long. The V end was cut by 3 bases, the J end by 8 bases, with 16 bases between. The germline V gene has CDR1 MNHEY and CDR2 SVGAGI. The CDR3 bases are TGTGCCAGCAGTTATGAAATCGTGAGGTCCACCCAGTACTTC. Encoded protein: CASSYEIVRSTQYF.

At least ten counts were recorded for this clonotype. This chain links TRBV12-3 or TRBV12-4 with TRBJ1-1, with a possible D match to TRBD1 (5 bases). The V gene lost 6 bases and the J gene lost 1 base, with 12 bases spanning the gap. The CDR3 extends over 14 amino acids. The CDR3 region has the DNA TGTGCCAGCAGCCTAGGGGCAGCGAACACTGAAGCTTTCTTT. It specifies CASSLGAANTEAFF.

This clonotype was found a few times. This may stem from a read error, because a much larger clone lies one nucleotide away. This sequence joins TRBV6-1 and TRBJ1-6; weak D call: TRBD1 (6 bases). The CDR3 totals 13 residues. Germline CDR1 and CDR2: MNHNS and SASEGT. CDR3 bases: TGTGCCAGCAGTGATCAGGGGTACTCACACCTCCACTTT. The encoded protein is CASSDQGYSHLHF.

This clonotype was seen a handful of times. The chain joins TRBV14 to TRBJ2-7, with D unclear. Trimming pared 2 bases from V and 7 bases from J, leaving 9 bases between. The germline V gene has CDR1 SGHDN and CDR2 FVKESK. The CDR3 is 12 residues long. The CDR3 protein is CASSQSYGEQYF. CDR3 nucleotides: TGTGCCAGCAGCCAATCCTACGGGGAGCAGTACTTC.

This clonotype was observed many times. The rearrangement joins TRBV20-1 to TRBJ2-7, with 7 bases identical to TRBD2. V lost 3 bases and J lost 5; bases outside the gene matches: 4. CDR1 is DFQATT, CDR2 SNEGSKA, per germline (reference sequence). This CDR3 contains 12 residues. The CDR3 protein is CSASSGRDEQYF. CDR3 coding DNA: TGCAGTGCTAGCTCTGGGAGGGACGAGCAGTACTTC.

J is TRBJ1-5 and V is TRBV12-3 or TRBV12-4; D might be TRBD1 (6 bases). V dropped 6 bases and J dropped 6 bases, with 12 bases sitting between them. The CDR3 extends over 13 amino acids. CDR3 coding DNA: TGTGCCAGCAGCGCTACAGGGCTTCAGCCCCAGCATTTT. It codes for CASSATGLQPQHF.

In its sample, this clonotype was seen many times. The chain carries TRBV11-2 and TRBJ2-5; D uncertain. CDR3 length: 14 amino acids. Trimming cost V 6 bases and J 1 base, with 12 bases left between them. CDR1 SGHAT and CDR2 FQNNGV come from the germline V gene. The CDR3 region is CASRGLLGQETQYF. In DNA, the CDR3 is TGTGCCAGCAGGGGCCTATTGGGCCAAGAGACCCAGTACTTC.

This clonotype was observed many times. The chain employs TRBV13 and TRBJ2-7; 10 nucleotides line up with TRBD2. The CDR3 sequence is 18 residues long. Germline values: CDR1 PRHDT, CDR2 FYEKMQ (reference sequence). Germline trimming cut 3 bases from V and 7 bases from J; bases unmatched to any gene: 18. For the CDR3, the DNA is TGTGCCAGCAGCTTTATGGTAGCGGGGGGCCAGACGTCCCGGGAGCAGTACTTC. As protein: CASSFMVAGGQTSREQYF.

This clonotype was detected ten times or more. The CDR3 DNA reads TGTGCCAGCAGTGATAAGGGGGCGCGACAGCCCCAGCATTTT. Translating it yields CASSDKGARQPQHF. The rearrangement uses TRBV2 and TRBJ1-5, with TRBD1 matching over 7 bases. The CDR3 is 14 amino acids. V gave up 3 bases and J gave up 7 bases; unmatched junction bases: 6. CDR1 is SNHLY, CDR2 FYNNEI, per germline.

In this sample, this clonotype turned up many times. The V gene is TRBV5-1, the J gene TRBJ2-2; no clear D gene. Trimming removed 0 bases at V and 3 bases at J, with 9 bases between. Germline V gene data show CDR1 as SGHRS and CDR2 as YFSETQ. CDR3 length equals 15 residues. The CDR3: CASSLGLGHTGELFF. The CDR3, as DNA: TGCGCCAGCAGCTTGGGGCTAGGCCACACCGGGGAGCTGTTTTTT.

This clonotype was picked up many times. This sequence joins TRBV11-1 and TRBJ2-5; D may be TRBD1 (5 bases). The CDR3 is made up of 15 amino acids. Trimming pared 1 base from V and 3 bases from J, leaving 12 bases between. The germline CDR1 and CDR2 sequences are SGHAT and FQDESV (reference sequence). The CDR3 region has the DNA TGTGCCAGCAGCTTAGGGTCCGGCAGGGAAGAGACCCAGTACTTC. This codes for CASSLGSGREETQYF.

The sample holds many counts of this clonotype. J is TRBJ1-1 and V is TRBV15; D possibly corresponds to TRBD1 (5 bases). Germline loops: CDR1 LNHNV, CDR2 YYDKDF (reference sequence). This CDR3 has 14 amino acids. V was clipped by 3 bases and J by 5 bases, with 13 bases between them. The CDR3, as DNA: TGTGCCACCAGCAGGACAGACCGATCGACTGAAGCTTTCTTT. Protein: CATSRTDRSTEAFF.

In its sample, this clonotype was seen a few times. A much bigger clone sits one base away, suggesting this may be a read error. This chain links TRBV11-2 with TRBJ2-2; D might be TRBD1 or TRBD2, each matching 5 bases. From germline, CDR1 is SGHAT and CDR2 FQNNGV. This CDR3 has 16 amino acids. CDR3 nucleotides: TGTGCCAGCAGCTTACTTTATCGGGGTGGGACCGGGGAGCTGTGTTTT. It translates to CASSLLYRGGTGELCF.

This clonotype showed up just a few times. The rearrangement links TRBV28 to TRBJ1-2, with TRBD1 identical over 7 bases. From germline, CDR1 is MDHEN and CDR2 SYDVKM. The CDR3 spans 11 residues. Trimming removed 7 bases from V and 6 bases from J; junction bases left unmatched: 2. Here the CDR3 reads CASNDRDGYTF. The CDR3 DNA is TGTGCCAGCAACGACAGGGATGGCTACACCTTC.

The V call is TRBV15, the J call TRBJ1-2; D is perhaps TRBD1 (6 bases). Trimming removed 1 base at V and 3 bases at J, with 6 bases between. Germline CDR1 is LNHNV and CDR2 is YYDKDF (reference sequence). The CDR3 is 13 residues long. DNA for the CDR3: TGTGCCACCAGCAGAGGACAGGACTATGGCTACACCTTC. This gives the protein CATSRGQDYGYTF.

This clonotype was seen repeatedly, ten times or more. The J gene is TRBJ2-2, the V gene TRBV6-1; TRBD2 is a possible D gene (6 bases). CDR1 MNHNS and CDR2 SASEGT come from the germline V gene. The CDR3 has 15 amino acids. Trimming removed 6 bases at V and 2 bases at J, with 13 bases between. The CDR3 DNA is TGTGCCAGCAGCCGGGACTGGATAAACACCGGGGAGCTGTTTTTT. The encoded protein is CASSRDWINTGELFF.

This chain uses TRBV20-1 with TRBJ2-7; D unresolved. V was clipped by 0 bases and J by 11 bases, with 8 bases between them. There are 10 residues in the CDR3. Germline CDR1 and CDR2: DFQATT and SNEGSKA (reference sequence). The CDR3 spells CSARDALEYF. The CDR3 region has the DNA TGCAGTGCTAGAGACGCCCTGGAGTACTTC.

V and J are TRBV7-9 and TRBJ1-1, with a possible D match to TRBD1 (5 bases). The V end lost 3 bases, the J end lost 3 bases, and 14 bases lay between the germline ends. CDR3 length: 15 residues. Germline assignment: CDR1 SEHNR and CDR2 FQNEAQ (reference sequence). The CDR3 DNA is TGTGCCAGCAGCTTGGCGGGGCAGAGGGACACTGAAGCTTTCTTT. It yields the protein CASSLAGQRDTEAFF.

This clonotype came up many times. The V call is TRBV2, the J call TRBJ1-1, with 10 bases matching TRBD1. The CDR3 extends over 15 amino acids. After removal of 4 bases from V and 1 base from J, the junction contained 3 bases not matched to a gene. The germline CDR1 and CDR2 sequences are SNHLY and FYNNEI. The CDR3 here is CASSAGTGENTEAFF. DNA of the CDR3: TGTGCCAGCAGTGCCGGGACAGGGGAGAACACTGAAGCTTTCTTT.

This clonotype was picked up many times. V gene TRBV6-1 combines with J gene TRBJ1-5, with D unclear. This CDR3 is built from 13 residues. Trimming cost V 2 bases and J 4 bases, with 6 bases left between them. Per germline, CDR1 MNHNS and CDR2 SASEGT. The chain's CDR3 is CASSENTNQPQHF. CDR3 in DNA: TGTGCCAGCAGTGAAAATACGAATCAGCCCCAGCATTTT.

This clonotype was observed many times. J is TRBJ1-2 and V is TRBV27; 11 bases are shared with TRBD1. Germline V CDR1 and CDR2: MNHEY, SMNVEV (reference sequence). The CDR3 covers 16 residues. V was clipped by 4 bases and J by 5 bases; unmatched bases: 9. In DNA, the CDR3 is TGTGCCAGCAGTTCCCCACGGACAGGGGGCCGGTATGGCTACACCTTC. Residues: CASSSPRTGGRYGYTF.

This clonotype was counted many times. The CDR3 protein is CSAPDRLGGYTF. In nucleotides, the CDR3 is TGCAGTGCTCCGGACAGGCTGGGTGGCTACACCTTC. The chain combines TRBV20-1 with TRBJ1-2; 7 bases are shared with TRBD1. The CDR3 is made up of 12 amino acids. The trim removed 5 bases at V and 7 bases at J, leaving 7 bases unmatched. Germline V gene sequence: CDR1 DFQATT, CDR2 SNEGSKA (reference sequence).